This TCR beta chain derives from a study of cytomegalovirus exposure and HLA in healthy donors. Study background: Researchers previously reported finding fewer than 140 million unique TCR beta sequences from about 170 million T cells. Clustering assigned about 79% of the approximately 390 genotyped donors to the Caucasian-associated ancestry cluster.

Concerning this clone: The antigen is undetermined.

Per germline, CDR1 MGHRA and CDR2 YSYEKL. V dropped 4 bases and J dropped 4 bases, with 19 bases sitting between them. This CDR3 is 16 amino acids long. The PCR used 60 Vbeta and 13 Jbeta primers. This table comes from immunoSEQ multiplex PCR, and its TCRdb copy is limited to in-frame clones, with some not included. The sample shows some 120,000 clones, around 74% of them seen only once. Study-wide findings and caveats: Excluded: some indistinguishable V segments such as TRBV6-2 and TRBV6-3. According to an earlier analysis, most TCR beta V segments yielded productive rearrangements about 87% or about 30% of the time.

J is TRBJ2-5 and V is TRBV4-1, with D uncertain. The source of this sequence is a man aged 25-45 years in good health and CMV-seronegative. The sequencing input was PBMCs. The chain's CDR3 is CASSPPSGYGRETQYF. CDR3 DNA: TGCGCCAGCAGCCCACCTTCAGGTTATGGCCGAGAGACCCAGTACTTC.